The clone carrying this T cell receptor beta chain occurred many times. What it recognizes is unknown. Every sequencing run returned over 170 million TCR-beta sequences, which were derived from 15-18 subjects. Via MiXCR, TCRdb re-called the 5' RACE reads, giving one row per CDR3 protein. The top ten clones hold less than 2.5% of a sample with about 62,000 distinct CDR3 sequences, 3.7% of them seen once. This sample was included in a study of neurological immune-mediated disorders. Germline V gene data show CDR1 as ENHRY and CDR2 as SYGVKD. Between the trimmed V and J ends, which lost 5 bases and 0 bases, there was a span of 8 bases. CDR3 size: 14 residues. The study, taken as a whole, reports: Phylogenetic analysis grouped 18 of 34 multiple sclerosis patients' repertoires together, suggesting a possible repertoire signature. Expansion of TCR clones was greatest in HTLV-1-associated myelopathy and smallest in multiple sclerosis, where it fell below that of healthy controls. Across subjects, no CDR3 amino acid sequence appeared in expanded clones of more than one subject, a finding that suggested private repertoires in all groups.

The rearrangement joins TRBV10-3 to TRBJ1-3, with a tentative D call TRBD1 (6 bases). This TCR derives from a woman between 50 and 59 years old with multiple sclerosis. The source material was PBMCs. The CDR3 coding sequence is TGTGCCATCAGTCAAGGGGGCTCTGGAAACACCATATATTTT. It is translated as CAISQGGSGNTIYF.